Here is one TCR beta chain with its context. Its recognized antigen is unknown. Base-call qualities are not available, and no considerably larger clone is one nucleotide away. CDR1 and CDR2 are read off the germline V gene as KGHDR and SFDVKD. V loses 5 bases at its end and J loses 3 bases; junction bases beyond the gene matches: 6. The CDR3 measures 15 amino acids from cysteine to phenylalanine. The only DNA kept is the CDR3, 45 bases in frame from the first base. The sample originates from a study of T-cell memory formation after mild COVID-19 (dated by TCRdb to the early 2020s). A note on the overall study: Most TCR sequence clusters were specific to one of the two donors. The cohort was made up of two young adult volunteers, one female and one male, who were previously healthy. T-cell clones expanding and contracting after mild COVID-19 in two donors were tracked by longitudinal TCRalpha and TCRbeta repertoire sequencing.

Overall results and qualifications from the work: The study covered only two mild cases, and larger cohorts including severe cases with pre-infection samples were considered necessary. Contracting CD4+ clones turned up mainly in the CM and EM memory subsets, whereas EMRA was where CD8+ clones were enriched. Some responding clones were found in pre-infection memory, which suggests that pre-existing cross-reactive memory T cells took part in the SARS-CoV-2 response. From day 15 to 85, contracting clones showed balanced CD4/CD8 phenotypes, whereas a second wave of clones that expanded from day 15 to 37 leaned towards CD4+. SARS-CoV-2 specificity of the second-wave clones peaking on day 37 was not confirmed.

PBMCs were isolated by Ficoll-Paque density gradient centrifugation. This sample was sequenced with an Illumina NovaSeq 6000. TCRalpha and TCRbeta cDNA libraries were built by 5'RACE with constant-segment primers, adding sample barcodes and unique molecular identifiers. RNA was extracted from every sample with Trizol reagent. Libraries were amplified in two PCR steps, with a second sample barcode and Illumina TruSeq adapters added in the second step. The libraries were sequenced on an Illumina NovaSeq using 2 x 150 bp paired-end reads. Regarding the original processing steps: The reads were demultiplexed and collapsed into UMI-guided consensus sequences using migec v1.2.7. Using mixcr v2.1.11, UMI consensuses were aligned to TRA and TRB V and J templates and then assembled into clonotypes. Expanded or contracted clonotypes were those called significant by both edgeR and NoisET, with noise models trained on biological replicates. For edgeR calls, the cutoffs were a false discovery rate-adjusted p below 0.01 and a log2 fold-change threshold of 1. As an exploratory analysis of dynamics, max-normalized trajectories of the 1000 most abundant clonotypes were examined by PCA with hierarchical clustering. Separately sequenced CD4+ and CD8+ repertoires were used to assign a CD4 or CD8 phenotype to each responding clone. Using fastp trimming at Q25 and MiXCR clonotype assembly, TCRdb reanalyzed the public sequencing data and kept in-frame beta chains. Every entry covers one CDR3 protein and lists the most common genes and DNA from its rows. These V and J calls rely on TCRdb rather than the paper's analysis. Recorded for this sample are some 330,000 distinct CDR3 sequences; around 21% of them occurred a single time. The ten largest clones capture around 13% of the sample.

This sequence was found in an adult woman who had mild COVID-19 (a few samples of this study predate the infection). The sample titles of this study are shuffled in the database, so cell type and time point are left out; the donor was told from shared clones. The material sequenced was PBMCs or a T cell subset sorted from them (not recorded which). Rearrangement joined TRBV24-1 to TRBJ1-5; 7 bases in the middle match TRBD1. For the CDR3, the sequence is CATSASTGINQPQHF. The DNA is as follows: TGTGCCACCAGTGCTTCGACAGGGATCAATCAGCCCCAGCATTTT.